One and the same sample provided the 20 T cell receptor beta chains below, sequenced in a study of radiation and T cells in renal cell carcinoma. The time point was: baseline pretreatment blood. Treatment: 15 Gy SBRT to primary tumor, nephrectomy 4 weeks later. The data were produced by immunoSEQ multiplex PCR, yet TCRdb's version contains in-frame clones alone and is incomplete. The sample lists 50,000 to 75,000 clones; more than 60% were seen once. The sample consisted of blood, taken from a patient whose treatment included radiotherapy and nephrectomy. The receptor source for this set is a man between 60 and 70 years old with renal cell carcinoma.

This CDR3 reads CASSLRDSTFF. CDR3 DNA: TGTGCCAGCAGTCTCCGGGATTCGACGTTCTTC. This sequence joins TRBV27 and TRBJ2-1; tentative D call: TRBD2 (5 bases). The CDR3 loop spans 11 amino acids. Germline assignment: CDR1 MNHEY and CDR2 SMNVEV (reference sequence). Trimming shortened V by 5 bases and J by 15 bases, and 14 bases separated the two germline ends.

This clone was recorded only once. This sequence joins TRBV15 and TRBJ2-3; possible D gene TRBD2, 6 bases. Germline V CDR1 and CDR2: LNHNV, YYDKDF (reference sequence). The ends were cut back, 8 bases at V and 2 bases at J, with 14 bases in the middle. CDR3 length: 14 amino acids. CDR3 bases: TGTGCCACCGGCGGGGACCATCTCACAGATACGCAGTATTTT. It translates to CATGGDHLTDTQYF.

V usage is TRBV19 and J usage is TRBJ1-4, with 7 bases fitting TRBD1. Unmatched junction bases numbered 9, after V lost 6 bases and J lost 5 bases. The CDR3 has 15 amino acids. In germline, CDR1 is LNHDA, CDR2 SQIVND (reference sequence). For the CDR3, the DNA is TGTGCCAGTAGGTTACAGGGGACGCCGAATGAAAAACTGTTTTTT. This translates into CASRLQGTPNEKLFF. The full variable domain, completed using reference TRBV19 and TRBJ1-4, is DGGITQSPKYLFRKEGQNVTLSCEQNLNHDAMYWYRQDPGQGLRLIYYSQIVNDFQKGDIAEGYSVSREKKESFPLTVTSAQKNPTAFYLCASRLQGTPNEKLFFGSGTQLSVL.

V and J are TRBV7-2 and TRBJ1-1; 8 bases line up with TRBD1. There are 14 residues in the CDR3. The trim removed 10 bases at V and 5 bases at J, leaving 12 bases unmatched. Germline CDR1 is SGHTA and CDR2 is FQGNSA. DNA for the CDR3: TGTGCCACGATAGGATTACAGGGGGAAACTGAAGCTTTCTTT. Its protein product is CATIGLQGETEAFF.

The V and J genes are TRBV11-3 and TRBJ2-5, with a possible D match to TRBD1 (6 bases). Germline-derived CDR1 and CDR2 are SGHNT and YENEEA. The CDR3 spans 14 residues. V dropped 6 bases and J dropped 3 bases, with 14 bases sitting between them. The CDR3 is CASRRGHFEETQYF. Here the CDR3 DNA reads TGTGCCAGCAGGAGGGGACACTTCGAAGAGACCCAGTACTTC.

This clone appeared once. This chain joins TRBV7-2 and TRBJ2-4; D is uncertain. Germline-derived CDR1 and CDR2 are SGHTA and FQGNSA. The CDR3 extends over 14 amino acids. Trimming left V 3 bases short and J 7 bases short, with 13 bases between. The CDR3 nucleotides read TGTGCCAGCAGCTTGCGAGGTACCAGTAACATTCAGTACTTC. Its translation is CASSLRGTSNIQYF.

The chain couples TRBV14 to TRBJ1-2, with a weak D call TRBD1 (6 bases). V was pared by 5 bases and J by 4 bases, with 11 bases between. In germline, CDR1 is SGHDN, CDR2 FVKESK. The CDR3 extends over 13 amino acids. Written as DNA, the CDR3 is TGTGCCAGCAGCGCTACAGGGACCTATGGCTACACCTTC. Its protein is CASSATGTYGYTF.

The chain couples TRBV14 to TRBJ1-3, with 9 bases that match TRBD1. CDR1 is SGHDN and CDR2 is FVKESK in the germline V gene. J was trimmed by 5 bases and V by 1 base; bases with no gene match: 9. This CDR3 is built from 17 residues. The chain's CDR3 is CASSQGQGGIRRNTIYF. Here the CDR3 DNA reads TGTGCCAGCAGCCAAGGACAGGGGGGGATTCGAAGAAACACCATATATTTT.

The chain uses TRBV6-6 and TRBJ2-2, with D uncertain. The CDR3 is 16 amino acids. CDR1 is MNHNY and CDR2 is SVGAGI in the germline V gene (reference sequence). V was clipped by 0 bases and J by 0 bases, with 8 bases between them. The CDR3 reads CASSYSSGTNTGELFF. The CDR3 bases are TGTGCCAGCAGTTACTCGAGTGGAACGAACACCGGGGAGCTGTTTTTT.

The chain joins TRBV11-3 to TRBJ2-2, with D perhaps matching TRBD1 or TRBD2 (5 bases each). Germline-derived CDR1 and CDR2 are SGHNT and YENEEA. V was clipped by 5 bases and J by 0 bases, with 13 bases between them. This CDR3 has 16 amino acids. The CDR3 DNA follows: TGTGCCAGCAGCCCGTTTTCGGGACCGAACACCGGGGAGCTGTTTTTT. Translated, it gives CASSPFSGPNTGELFF.

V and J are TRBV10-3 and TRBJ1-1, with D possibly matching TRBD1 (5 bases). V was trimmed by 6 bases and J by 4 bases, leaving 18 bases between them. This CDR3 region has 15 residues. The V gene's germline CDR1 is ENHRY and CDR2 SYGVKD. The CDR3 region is CAIRGLGDIGTEAFF. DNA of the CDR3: TGTGCCATCAGGGGATTAGGGGATATAGGCACTGAAGCTTTCTTT.

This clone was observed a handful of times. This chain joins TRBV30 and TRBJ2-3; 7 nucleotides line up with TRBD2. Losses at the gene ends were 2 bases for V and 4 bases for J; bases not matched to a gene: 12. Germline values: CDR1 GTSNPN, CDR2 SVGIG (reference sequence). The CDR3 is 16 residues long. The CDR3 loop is CAWSLGGGRSSDTQYF. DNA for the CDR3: TGTGCCTGGAGTCTTGGCGGGGGTCGATCATCAGATACGCAGTATTTT.

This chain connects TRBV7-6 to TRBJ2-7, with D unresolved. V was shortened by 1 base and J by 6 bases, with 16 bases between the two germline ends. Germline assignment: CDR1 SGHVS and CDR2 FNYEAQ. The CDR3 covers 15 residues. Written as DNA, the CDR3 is TGTGCCAGCAGCTTAGTGGGGTTCGGGTTCTCCGAGCAGTACTTC. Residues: CASSLVGFGFSEQYF.

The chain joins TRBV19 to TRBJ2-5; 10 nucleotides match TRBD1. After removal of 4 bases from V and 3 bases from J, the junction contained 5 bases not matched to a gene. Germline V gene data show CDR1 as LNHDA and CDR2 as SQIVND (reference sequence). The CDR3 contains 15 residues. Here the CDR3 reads CASSTPGQGKETQYF. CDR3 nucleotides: TGTGCCAGTAGTACTCCGGGACAGGGGAAAGAGACCCAGTACTTC. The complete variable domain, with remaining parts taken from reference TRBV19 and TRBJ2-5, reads DGGITQSPKYLFRKEGQNVTLSCEQNLNHDAMYWYRQDPGQGLRLIYYSQIVNDFQKGDIAEGYSVSREKKESFPLTVTSAQKNPTAFYLCASSTPGQGKETQYFGPGTRLLVL.

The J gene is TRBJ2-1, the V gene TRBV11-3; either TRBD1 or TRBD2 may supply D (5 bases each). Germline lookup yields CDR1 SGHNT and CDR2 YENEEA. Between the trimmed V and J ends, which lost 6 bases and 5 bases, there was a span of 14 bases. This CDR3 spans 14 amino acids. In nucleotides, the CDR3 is TGTGCCAGCAGTTCCGGGACGCCAAACAATGAGCAGTTCTTC. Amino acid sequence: CASSSGTPNNEQFF.

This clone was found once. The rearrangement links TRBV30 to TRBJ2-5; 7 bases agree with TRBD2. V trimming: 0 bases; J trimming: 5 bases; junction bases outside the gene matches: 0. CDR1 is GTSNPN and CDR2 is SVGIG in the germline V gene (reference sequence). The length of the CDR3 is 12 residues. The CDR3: CAWSVGGETQYF. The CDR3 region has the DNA TGTGCCTGGAGTGTGGGGGGGGAGACCCAGTACTTC.

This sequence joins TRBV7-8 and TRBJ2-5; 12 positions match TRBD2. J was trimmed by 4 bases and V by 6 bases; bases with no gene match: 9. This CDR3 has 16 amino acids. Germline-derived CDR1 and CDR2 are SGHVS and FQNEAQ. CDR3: CASRTPSGRAGETQYF. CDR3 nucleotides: TGTGCCAGCAGGACCCCTAGCGGGAGGGCCGGAGAGACCCAGTACTTC. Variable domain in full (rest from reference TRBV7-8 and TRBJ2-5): GAGVSQSPRYKVAKRGQDVALRCDPISGHVSLFWYQQALGQGPEFLTYFQNEAQLDKSGLPSDRFFAERPEGSVSTLKIQRTQQEDSAVYLCASRTPSGRAGETQYFGPGTRLLVL.

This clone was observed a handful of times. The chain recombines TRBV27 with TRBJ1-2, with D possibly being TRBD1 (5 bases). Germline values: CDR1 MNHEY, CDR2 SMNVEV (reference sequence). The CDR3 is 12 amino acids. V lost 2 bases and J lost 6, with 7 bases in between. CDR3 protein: CASSLAGDGYTF. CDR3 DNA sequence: TGTGCCAGCAGTTTAGCGGGGGATGGCTACACCTTC.

The CDR3 coding sequence is TGTGCCAGCAGTGAAGAGGCAGGGGTGGACAATCAGCCCCAGCATTTT. Translation gives CASSEEAGVDNQPQHF. This chain links TRBV2 with TRBJ1-5; weak D call: TRBD1 (6 bases). Trimming took off 1 base at V and 3 bases at J, with 13 bases between the two ends. This CDR3 contains 16 residues. Germline V gene sequence: CDR1 SNHLY, CDR2 FYNNEI.

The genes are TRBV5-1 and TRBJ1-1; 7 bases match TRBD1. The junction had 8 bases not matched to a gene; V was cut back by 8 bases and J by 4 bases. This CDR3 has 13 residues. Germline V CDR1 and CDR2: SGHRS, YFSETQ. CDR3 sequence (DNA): TGCGCCAGTTGGAACCAGGGGGTCACTGAAGCTTTCTTT. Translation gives CASWNQGVTEAFF.